This T cell receptor beta chain was sequenced for a study of cytomegalovirus exposure and HLA in healthy donors. The V segment lost 4 bases and the J segment 7 bases; nucleotides outside the gene matches: 6. Germline V gene sequence: CDR1 MNHNY, CDR2 SVGAGI (reference sequence). The CDR3 runs to 14 residues. This PCR relied on a set of 60 Vbeta primers and 13 Jbeta primers. TCRdb's table, derived via immunoSEQ multiplex PCR, lists solely in-frame clones and lacks some. This table has about 110,000 clones, roughly 70% appearing once. Points from the study as a whole: CMV serostatus was the only recorded immune exposure for donors. In a later analysis, V- and J-gene trimming of beta chains associated with a DCLRE1C missense variant, replicated independently.

As to this clone: What it binds is unknown.

Input material: PBMCs. V usage is TRBV6-6 and J usage is TRBJ2-1; 8 bases agree with TRBD2. The sequence derives from a man aged 35-49 years in good health and CMV-seropositive. The CDR3 DNA sequence: TGTGCCAGCAGTTCCTTTAGCGGGAAAAATGAGCAGTTCTTC. Its translation is CASSSFSGKNEQFF.